This TCR beta chain was retrieved from a study of T cells after yellow fever vaccination. Trimming took off 2 bases at V and 3 bases at J, with 8 bases between the two ends. Germline V CDR1 and CDR2: MNHNY, SVGAGI (reference sequence). The CDR3 is 13 residues long. TCRdb used MiXCR to reprocess the 5' RACE reads, holding one entry per CDR3 protein. The data hold 300,000 or so distinct CDR3 sequences, with approximately 13% observed a single time. This clonotype was sampled from a man aged 25-45 years who received the YFV17D yellow fever vaccine. This material consisted of CD4+ T cells sorted from PBMCs, taken 45 days after the yellow fever booster vaccination. The chain is built from TRBV6-6 and TRBJ2-7; no definite D call. The CDR3 sequence is CASSYEVIYEQYF. CDR3 nucleotide sequence: TGTGCCAGCAGTTACGAAGTAATCTACGAGCAGTACTTC.